Each of the 10 T cell receptor beta chains below was sequenced from the same sample in a study of cytomegalovirus exposure and HLA in healthy donors. Both 60 Vbeta primers and 13 Jbeta primers went into the PCR. TCRdb keeps only in-frame clones here, not all; method: immunoSEQ multiplex PCR. This listing includes some 110,000 clones. The sequenced sample was PBMCs. Receptor source: a man aged 35 to 55 in good health and CMV-seropositive.

The V gene is TRBV28, the J gene TRBJ2-3; unclear D gene. CDR1 MDHEN and CDR2 SYDVKM come from the germline V gene. V was shortened by 2 bases and J by 6 bases, with 3 bases between the two germline ends. The CDR3 runs to 11 residues. The CDR3 DNA follows: TGTGCCAGCAGTTTACTGGATACGCAGTATTTT. Amino acids: CASSLLDTQYF.

V and J are TRBV4-1 and TRBJ2-4; TRBD2 matches at 10 bases. The CDR3 sequence is 17 residues long. V trimming: 0 bases; J trimming: 1 base; junction bases outside the gene matches: 3. Germline values: CDR1 MGHRA, CDR2 YSYEKL. Here the CDR3 DNA reads TGCGCCAGCAGCCAAGACCCTAGCGGGAGTGCCAAAAACATTCAGTACTTC. It translates to CASSQDPSGSAKNIQYF.

This sequence joins TRBV5-1 and TRBJ1-1, with D possibly matching TRBD1 (6 bases). The CDR3 sequence is 14 residues long. Trimming removed 4 bases from V and 5 bases from J, with 15 bases in between. CDR1 SGHRS and CDR2 YFSETQ come from the germline V gene. CDR3 bases: TGCGCCAGCAGCCCAGGGTTCCAGGGGACTGAAGCTTTCTTT. This gives the protein CASSPGFQGTEAFF.

The rearrangement joins TRBV5-4 to TRBJ2-1, with TRBD2 as a possible D gene (7 bases). The V gene lost 0 bases and the J gene lost 7 bases, with 14 bases spanning the gap. CDR1 is SGHNT, CDR2 YYREEE, per germline (reference sequence). The length of the CDR3 is 15 residues. Written as DNA, the CDR3 is TGTGCCAGCAGCTTGGCGGGAGGCCAGGGGAATGAGCAGTTCTTC. Protein sequence: CASSLAGGQGNEQFF.

The V call is TRBV19, the J call TRBJ1-2; 7 nucleotides line up with TRBD1. Germline CDR1 LNHDA, CDR2 SQIVND (reference sequence). This CDR3 comprises 16 residues. V shed 5 bases, J shed 4 bases, and the junction held 13 bases outside the gene matches. The chain's CDR3 is CASSQAPAGGIYGYTF. The CDR3, as DNA: TGTGCCAGTAGTCAGGCCCCCGCAGGGGGAATCTATGGCTACACCTTC.

This rearrangement joins TRBV27 to TRBJ1-2; unclear D gene. Germline loops: CDR1 MNHEY, CDR2 SMNVEV (reference sequence). There are 11 residues in the CDR3. V lost 5 bases, J lost 9 bases, and 10 bases lay in between. CDR3 residues: CASSHEGSYTF. CDR3 in DNA: TGTGCCAGCAGTCATGAGGGAAGCTACACCTTC.

The chain employs TRBV7-9 and TRBJ2-5; 8 bases agree with TRBD2. Germline V gene sequence: CDR1 SEHNR, CDR2 FQNEAQ (reference sequence). The CDR3 loop spans 13 amino acids. Trimming removed 4 bases from V and 8 bases from J; junction bases left unmatched: 6. The chain's CDR3 is CASSSGGAGTQYF. CDR3 bases: TGTGCCAGCAGCTCGGGGGGGGCAGGAACCCAGTACTTC. Together with reference TRBV7-9 and TRBJ2-5, the CDR3 gives the full variable domain: DTGVSQNPRHKITKRGQNVTFRCDPISEHNRLYWYRQTLGQGPEFLTYFQNEAQLEKSRLLSDRFSAERPKGSFSTLEIQRTEQGDSAMYLCASSSGGAGTQYFGPGTRLLVL.

The chain links TRBV19 to TRBJ1-1; the D gene is possibly TRBD1 (6 bases). The CDR3 totals 14 residues. Trimming pared 4 bases from V and 4 bases from J, leaving 13 bases between. CDR1 is LNHDA, CDR2 SQIVND, per germline (reference sequence). In DNA, the CDR3 is TGTGCCAGTAGTAGCTATACAGGGACCACTGAAGCTTTCTTT. Its translation is CASSSYTGTTEAFF.

The V call is TRBV7-9, the J call TRBJ2-5; TRBD1 agrees at 9 bases. CDR1 and CDR2 from the germline V gene are SEHNR and FQNEAQ (reference sequence). The CDR3 has 15 amino acids. Trimming removed 1 base from V and 5 bases from J; junction bases left unmatched: 5. CDR3 in amino acids: CASSLGTGAGETQYF. In DNA form, the CDR3 reads TGTGCCAGCAGCTTAGGGACAGGGGCGGGTGAGACCCAGTACTTC. Using reference TRBV7-9 and TRBJ2-5 for the parts outside the CDR3, the full variable domain is DTGVSQNPRHKITKRGQNVTFRCDPISEHNRLYWYRQTLGQGPEFLTYFQNEAQLEKSRLLSDRFSAERPKGSFSTLEIQRTEQGDSAMYLCASSLGTGAGETQYFGPGTRLLVL.

The rearrangement links TRBV7-2 to TRBJ2-5, with 7 bases aligning to TRBD2. The J call is doubtful: the DNA matches TRBJ2-7 better. This CDR3 has 15 amino acids. Germline lookup yields CDR1 SGHTA and CDR2 FQGNSA. The CDR3 loop reads CASSPWAGDTYEQYF. CDR3 nucleotides: TGTGCCAGCAGCCCTTGGGCGGGAGACACCTACGAGCAGTACTTC.